This T cell receptor beta chain appears in the sequencing data of a study of graft-versus-host responses after intestinal transplantation. About the study: The whole recipient group had anti-thymocyte globulin induction followed by tacrolimus and steroids for about three years. Study conclusions and caveats: GvH clones occurred in recipient marrow; some first appeared in ileum or blood.

The germline gives CDR1 GTSNPN, CDR2 SVGIG (reference sequence). The ends lost 5 bases at V and 2 bases at J; junction bases unmatched: 0. This CDR3 region has 12 residues. Plated together were roughly 200,000 CFSE-labeled responder cells and roughly 200,000 irradiated, violet-dye-labeled stimulator cells. Responder CD3+CD4+ and CD3+CD8+ cells that were proliferating and CFSE-low were sorted after the reaction. Only in-frame clones appear in the TCRdb table, and some are missing; sequencing was by immunoSEQ multiplex PCR. The sample carries approximately 5,800 clones, approximately 28% recorded once.

Material: alloreactive CD4+ T cells from a mixed lymphocyte reaction culture, obtained before transplantation. Noted subset: CFSE-low proliferating T cells sorted from roughly 6-day pre-transplant mixed lymphocyte reaction (GvH or HvG direction). The TCR was taken from a human patient who was an organ donor for intestinal transplantation. The chain recombines TRBV30 with TRBJ1-5, with 7 nucleotides matching TRBD1. The CDR3 DNA is TGTGCCTGGGGACAGGGCAATCAGCCCCAGCATTTT. Its protein is CAWGQGNQPQHF.